This entry describes one TCR beta chain. Its antigen has not been determined. Base-call qualities are not available, and no considerably larger clone is one nucleotide away. The data are from a study of blood T cells in healthy people across ages (dated by TCRdb to between 2014 and 2016). In terms of the full investigation: In model experiments, template switching captured about one uniquely barcoded TCR beta cDNA molecule for every two T cells. Donors of different ages were randomly distributed across sequencing lanes to avoid experimental bias. The donors were split into four age groups: young (average around 15 years), middle-aged (over 35), aged (62) and long-lived (under 85). Using deep sequencing normalized with unique cDNA molecular identifiers, the study measured how TCR beta repertoire diversity changes with age. The study analyzed two additional independent replicas of 1 million unique cDNA reads from the same blood draw for two donors, one aged 18 to 29 and one aged 80 or older. Overall results and qualifications from the work: There was a strong correlation between observed TCR beta diversity and the percentage of naive T cells measured by flow cytometry. Observed TCR beta diversity per million T cells fell roughly linearly with age, and a significant reduction was already apparent by age around 40. Compared with the aged group, the long-lived group had more naive CD4+ T cells, fewer expanded clones and increased TCR diversity, a pattern suggesting age selection. Estimates of total diversity from one million sequenced T cells were regarded as lower bounds and underestimates. Donor CMV infection status was unknown, potentially confounding age-related changes in expanded clonotypes. Because profiling used bulk unsorted PBMCs, naive and antigen-experienced compartments could not be compared conclusively.

Library method: 5' RACE. Instrument used: Illumina HiSeq 2500. A second PCR of about 6 to 11 cycles was performed with a sample-barcoded 5' primer and a J-beta primer mix. Each TCR beta cDNA molecule received a unique molecular identifier from a template-switch 5' adaptor carrying 12 random nucleotides. Each sample yielded at least 3 million CDR3-containing paired-end reads. All of the RNA was converted into first-strand cDNA using the Mint cDNA synthesis kit, with a TRBC-specific oligonucleotide serving as the primer. Following uracil-DNA glycosylase treatment, a first 18-cycle PCR with universal primers M1SS and BC2_uni_R was performed on all cDNA. On the authors' methods: For normalization, 1 million high-quality reads were randomly selected from each sample, with every read carrying a distinct molecular identifier. Reads with shared molecular identifiers were discarded instead of being binned into consensus sequences. CDR3 identification, clonotype clustering and error correction used MiTCR with a Q25 quality threshold and the strictest error-elimination algorithm. A nonparametric unseen species model using Euler transformation provided a lower-bound estimate of total TCR beta diversity. Using fastp trimming at Q25 and MiXCR clonotype assembly, TCRdb reanalyzed the public sequencing data and kept in-frame beta chains. Rows are combined by CDR3 protein, so each entry shows the most common genes and DNA. The V and J calls and clone size are TCRdb's, not the authors'. The sample has 550,000 to 800,000 distinct CDR3 sequences on record, 21% of them singletons. The ten largest clones take up about 3.6% of the sample.

Donors were 30 to 45 systemically healthy Caucasian individuals from Russia aged roughly 6 to 90 years. Each donor gave about 9.8 milliliters of peripheral blood, drawn into EDTA-treated Vacutainer tubes. Ficoll-Paque density-gradient centrifugation was used to isolate PBMCs, with at least 6 million per sample. Trizol reagent was used to extract total RNA from the PBMCs, yielding at least 6 micrograms per sample. The percentages of naive CD45RAhigh/CD27high T cells were determined by flow cytometry on a PBMC aliquot from every donor. After removal of 2 bases from V and 6 bases from J, the junction retains 1 base not matched to a gene. The CDR3 covers 13 residues, taking in both the cysteine and the phenylalanine. Here the CDR3 DNA is all that survives: 39 bases in frame from base 1. Based on the germline V gene, the CDR1 and CDR2 sequences are ENHRY and SYGVKD.

The rearrangement combines TRBV10-3 with TRBJ2-7, with TRBD1 matching 10 junction bases. The source material was blood. The source is a man in his 70s in good health. The DNA sequence is given as TGTGCCATCAGTGAGGGGGACAGGGGCGAGCAGTACTTC. Translated, it reads CAISEGDRGEQYF.